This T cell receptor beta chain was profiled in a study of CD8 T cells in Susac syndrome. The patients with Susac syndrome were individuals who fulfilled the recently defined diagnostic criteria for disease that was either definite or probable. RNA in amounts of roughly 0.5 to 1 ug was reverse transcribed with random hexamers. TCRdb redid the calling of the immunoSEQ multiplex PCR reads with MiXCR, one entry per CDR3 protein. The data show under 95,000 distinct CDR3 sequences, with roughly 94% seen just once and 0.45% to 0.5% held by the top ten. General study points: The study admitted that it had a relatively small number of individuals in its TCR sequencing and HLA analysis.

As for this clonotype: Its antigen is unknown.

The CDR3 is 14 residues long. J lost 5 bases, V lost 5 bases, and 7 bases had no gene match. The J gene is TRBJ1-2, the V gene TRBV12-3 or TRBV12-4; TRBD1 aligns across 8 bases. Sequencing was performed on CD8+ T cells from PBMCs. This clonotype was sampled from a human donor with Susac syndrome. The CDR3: CASSLGTGGYGYTF. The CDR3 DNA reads TGTGCCAGCAGTCTGGGGACAGGAGGGTATGGCTACACCTTC.